The 21 T cell receptor beta chains reported below all come from one sample, sequenced in a study of cytomegalovirus exposure and HLA in healthy donors (dated by TCRdb to about 2017). Library creation used the immunoSEQ multiplex PCR assay. The multiplex PCR relied on a mix of 60 forward primers for TCR Vbeta segments and 13 reverse primers for TCR Jbeta segments. The clones in this table, taken by TCRdb from immuneACCESS, are in-frame only. Not every clone is retained; where verified, under half of the shortfall comes from an unresolved V gene, and the cause of the rest is unknown. This sample lists about 200,000 clones; about three quarters were detected once. Together, the top ten hold 15% to 18% of the sample. Sequencing input: PBMCs. Every receptor here comes from a middle-aged man in good health and CMV-seronegative.

Only a few counts were recorded for this clone. Within the sample, other DNA sequences also encode this same CDR3. V usage is TRBV5-1 and J usage is TRBJ1-1; D possibly corresponds to TRBD1 (6 bases). V shed 0 bases and J shed 0 bases, with 6 bases lying between them. Germline values: CDR1 SGHRS, CDR2 YFSETQ. The CDR3 runs 14 residues. Here the CDR3 DNA reads TGCGCCAGCAGCTTGGGGACAGTGAACACTGAAGCTTTCTTT. As protein: CASSLGTVNTEAFF.

The gene calls are TRBV29-1 and TRBJ1-4; 10 bases match TRBD1. Per germline, CDR1 SQVTM and CDR2 ANQGSEA. Losses at the gene ends were 7 bases for V and 6 bases for J; bases not matched to a gene: 5. The CDR3 sequence is 13 residues long. The CDR3 DNA is TGCAGCGGGACCGGGACAGGGGATGAAAAACTGTTTTTT. Protein product: CSGTGTGDEKLFF.

The rearrangement links TRBV19 to TRBJ2-2; D gene ambiguous. Germline assignment: CDR1 LNHDA and CDR2 SQIVND (reference sequence). The CDR3 runs 15 residues. Trimming left V 3 bases short and J 1 base short, with 9 bases between. The CDR3 here is CASSINLVNTGELFF. The CDR3 DNA reads as TGTGCCAGTAGTATCAACTTAGTGAACACCGGGGAGCTGTTTTTT.

The chain carries TRBV5-6 and TRBJ2-3; 7 bases map to TRBD2. Germline V gives CDR1 SGHDT, CDR2 YYEEEE. The CDR3 covers 12 residues. With V trimmed by 4 bases and J by 4 bases, 0 bases remained unmatched. The CDR3 DNA sequence: TGTGCCAGCAGCGGGGGGGCAGATACGCAGTATTTT. Encoded protein: CASSGGADTQYF.

This chain connects TRBV19 to TRBJ2-7; D not certain. Trimming removed 5 bases at V and 6 bases at J, with 11 bases between. The CDR3 totals 12 residues. Germline-derived CDR1 and CDR2 are LNHDA and SQIVND (reference sequence). CDR3: CASSPGWSEQYF. CDR3 DNA sequence: TGTGCCAGTAGTCCCGGTTGGAGCGAGCAGTACTTC.

There are a few counts of this clone. The chain recombines TRBV5-8 with TRBJ1-3; D perhaps matches TRBD1 (6 bases). Trimming removed 2 bases from V and 5 bases from J, with 14 bases in between. Per the germline V gene, CDR1 is SGHTS and CDR2 is YDEGEE. The CDR3 contains 15 residues. The CDR3 region is CASSFENRDRNTIYF. For the CDR3, the DNA is TGTGCCAGCAGCTTTGAAAACAGGGATAGAAACACCATATATTTT.

The chain carries TRBV7-2 and TRBJ2-7; TRBD1 matches 9 bases. V was pared by 4 bases and J by 4 bases, with 5 bases of the junction left unmatched. The CDR3 is 14 amino acids. Germline CDR1 is SGHTA and CDR2 is FQGNSA. The CDR3 sequence is CASSSTGGLYEQYF. CDR3 nucleotide sequence: TGTGCCAGCAGCTCGACAGGGGGTTTGTACGAGCAGTACTTC.

The V and J genes are TRBV7-3 and TRBJ2-7; no clear D. The germline gives CDR1 SGHTA, CDR2 FQGTGA. V shed 5 bases and J shed 2 bases, with 16 bases lying between them. This CDR3 spans 15 amino acids. The CDR3 DNA is TGTGCCAGCAGCGCAGCGCTCATGGGTCCCTACGAGCAGTACTTC. Translation gives CASSAALMGPYEQYF.

The V gene is TRBV5-1, the J gene TRBJ2-1; no clear D. V was cut by 7 bases and J by 9 bases, with 17 bases left in between. Looked up from germline, CDR1 is SGHRS and CDR2 is YFSETQ. The CDR3 loop spans 13 amino acids. CDR3 amino acids: CASPSRSPGEQFF. CDR3 nucleotide sequence: TGCGCCAGCCCATCTCGGTCGCCCGGTGAGCAGTTCTTC.

This clone was seen just once. DNA of the CDR3: TGTGCCAGTAGTATCCTAACAGCCAGCAATCAGCCCCAGCATTTT. Translated: CASSILTASNQPQHF. V usage is TRBV19 and J usage is TRBJ1-5; D is unresolved. The CDR3 contains 15 residues. Germline values: CDR1 LNHDA, CDR2 SQIVND (reference sequence). V lost 3 bases and J lost 1, with 10 bases in between.

This rearrangement joins TRBV5-1 to TRBJ2-2, with D possibly being TRBD2 (5 bases). The CDR3 extends over 13 amino acids. Germline lookup yields CDR1 SGHRS and CDR2 YFSETQ. V lost 2 bases and J 4 bases, leaving 6 bases between the germline ends. As DNA, the CDR3 is TGCGCCAGCAGCTTCGGAGGCACCGGGGAGCTGTTTTTT. Translated, it gives CASSFGGTGELFF. Looking up the rest from reference TRBV5-1 and TRBJ2-2 gives the full variable domain: KAGVTQTPRYLIKTRGQQVTLSCSPISGHRSVSWYQQTPGQGLQFLFEYFSETQRNKGNFPGRFSGRQFSNSRSEMNVSTLELGDSALYLCASSFGGTGELFFGEGSRLTVL.

The chain joins TRBV6-5 to TRBJ2-7, with D possibly TRBD2 on 5 matching bases. The CDR3 sequence is 14 residues long. V gave up 6 bases and J gave up 7 bases, with 19 bases separating them. Germline lookup yields CDR1 MNHEY and CDR2 SVGAGI. The CDR3 nucleotides are TGTGCCAGCAGACCCCGTACGATGACTACGGAGCAGTACTTC. Its translation is CASRPRTMTTEQYF.

The gene calls are TRBV9 and TRBJ2-1; no definite D call. The CDR3 runs to 13 residues. Per the germline V gene, CDR1 is SGDLS and CDR2 is YYNGEE. The V gene lost 3 bases and the J gene lost 9 bases, with 13 bases spanning the gap. CDR3 in DNA: TGTGCCAGCAGCGGTATGACCCCAGGTGAGCAGTTCTTC. Its protein product is CASSGMTPGEQFF.

As regards this clone: This specimen includes other DNA sequences encoding the same CDR3. J is TRBJ2-1 and V is TRBV29-1, with 7 positions matching TRBD2. Germline V gives CDR1 SQVTM, CDR2 ANQGSEA. The CDR3 covers 14 residues. With V trimmed by 6 bases and J by 0 bases, 5 bases remained unmatched. CDR3 loop: CSVVGGYSYNEQFF. The DNA of the CDR3 is TGCAGCGTGGTGGGAGGGTACTCCTACAATGAGCAGTTCTTC.

This clone came up a few times. This sequence joins TRBV7-9 and TRBJ2-6; D not resolved. CDR3 length: 14 residues. Germline CDR1 reads SEHNR; CDR2 reads FQNEAQ (reference sequence). Trimming cost V 3 bases and J 3 bases, with 6 bases left between them. As DNA, the CDR3 is TGTGCCAGCAGCTTGTCCAATGGGGCCAACGTCCTGACTTTC. This sequence encodes CASSLSNGANVLTF.

V usage is TRBV10-3 and J usage is TRBJ2-7; 10 nucleotides agree with TRBD2. The CDR3 spans 13 residues. The germline CDR1 and CDR2 sequences are ENHRY and SYGVKD. V shed 8 bases and J 6 bases; nucleotides not matched to a gene: 7. CDR3 nucleotide sequence: TGTGCCATCGATCCCGGGACTAGCGTCGAGCAGTACTTC. Translated: CAIDPGTSVEQYF.

The chain recombines TRBV19 with TRBJ1-3; D unclear. The CDR3 has 13 amino acids. Per germline, CDR1 LNHDA and CDR2 SQIVND (reference sequence). Trimming stripped 11 bases from V and 0 bases from J, with 11 bases between. The CDR3: CAHRSYSGNTIYF. CDR3 bases: TGTGCCCATAGGAGTTACTCTGGAAACACCATATATTTT. Drawing the rest from reference TRBV19 and TRBJ1-3, the complete variable domain is DGGITQSPKYLFRKEGQNVTLSCEQNLNHDAMYWYRQDPGQGLRLIYYSQIVNDFQKGDIAEGYSVSREKKESFPLTVTSAQKNPTAFYLCAHRSYSGNTIYFGEGSWLTVV.

The chain is built from TRBV11-1 and TRBJ1-3; the D gene is possibly TRBD1 (5 bases). Germline CDR1 and CDR2: SGHAT and FQDESV (reference sequence). The CDR3 runs to 16 residues. V lost 6 bases and J 4 bases, leaving 19 bases between the germline ends. For the CDR3, the DNA is TGTGCCAGCAGTAACCCCCGAACAGGTGGAGGAAACACCATATATTTT. This codes for CASSNPRTGGGNTIYF.

The genes are TRBV18 and TRBJ2-2; a possible D gene is TRBD2 (5 bases). Germline V gene lookup returns CDR1 KGHSH and CDR2 LQKENI. V was pared by 3 bases and J by 4 bases, with 12 bases between. The CDR3 spans 15 residues. CDR3 DNA: TGTGCCAGCTCACCCCTAGGAGGTTTCACCGGGGAGCTGTTTTTT. It yields the protein CASSPLGGFTGELFF.

The chain combines TRBV5-1 with TRBJ2-7; 8 positions match TRBD2. Germline V CDR1 and CDR2: SGHRS, YFSETQ. The CDR3 runs to 13 residues. Losses at the gene ends were 4 bases for V and 5 bases for J; bases not matched to a gene: 5. The CDR3 is CASSLGTSDEQYF. CDR3 bases: TGCGCCAGCAGCCTCGGGACTAGTGACGAGCAGTACTTC.

The genes are TRBV5-4 and TRBJ1-4, with D unresolved. The CDR3 consists of 14 residues. V lost 0 bases, J lost 10 bases, and 13 bases lay in between. CDR1 is SGHNT and CDR2 is YYREEE in the germline V gene (reference sequence). CDR3 residues: CASSLDSTGGKLFF. DNA for the CDR3: TGTGCCAGCAGCTTGGACAGCACGGGAGGAAAACTGTTTTTT.